The 30 T cell receptor beta chains in this list originate from one sample, sequenced in a study of identical twins. TCRdb re-analysed the 5' RACE reads in MiXCR, keeping a single row per CDR3 protein. In the table there are hundreds of thousands of distinct CDR3 sequences, approximately 20% of which are singletons. These data were also filed under a second study, of yellow fever vaccine responses in identical twins.

The sample comprised CD4+ T cells sorted from blood. The receptors derive from a woman between 18 and 29 years old in good health.

J is TRBJ2-1 and V is TRBV4-1, with 7 bases aligning to TRBD1. Trimming removed 5 bases from V and 3 bases from J; junction bases left unmatched: 4. Germline CDR1 is MGHRA and CDR2 is YSYEKL. This CDR3 has 14 residues. CDR3 protein: CASSSDRVYNEQFF. For the CDR3, the DNA is TGCGCCAGCAGCTCAGACAGGGTCTACAATGAGCAGTTCTTC.

This sequence joins TRBV5-1 and TRBJ2-5, with 11 bases that match TRBD2. Germline loops: CDR1 SGHRS, CDR2 YFSETQ. This CDR3 is built from 15 residues. V trimming: 4 bases; J trimming: 2 bases; junction bases outside the gene matches: 4. The CDR3, as DNA: TGCGCCAGCAGCGAGGGACTAGCGGTGCAAGAGACCCAGTACTTC. This gives the protein CASSEGLAVQETQYF.

The genes are TRBV6-1 and TRBJ1-2; possible D gene TRBD1, 5 bases. Germline V lookup: CDR1 MNHNS, CDR2 SASEGT. This CDR3 has 16 amino acids. Trimming pared 3 bases from V and 1 base from J, leaving 15 bases between. CDR3 loop: CASSDYDSPLNYGYTF. CDR3 coding DNA: TGTGCCAGCAGTGATTATGACAGTCCTCTTAACTATGGCTACACCTTC.

This clonotype was seen only a few times. The chain carries TRBV21-1 and TRBJ2-7; the table assigns TRBD1, which was not confirmed against the DNA. TRBV21-1 is described as a pseudogene. The CDR3 spans 20 residues. In DNA form, the CDR3 reads TGTGCCAGCAGCAAAGATGGGACAGGGTTTATCAAAAGGGGATTCTACGAGCAGTACGTC. It encodes CASSKDGTGFIKRGFYEQYV.

The genes are TRBV7-6 and TRBJ2-1; no reliable D call. The CDR3 extends over 13 amino acids. V lost 2 bases, J lost 9 bases, and 11 bases lay in between. Per germline, CDR1 SGHVS and CDR2 FNYEAQ. The CDR3 region is CASSLNSGGEQFF. CDR3 DNA: TGTGCCAGCAGCTTAAATAGTGGTGGTGAGCAGTTCTTC. Full variable domain (missing parts from reference TRBV7-6 and TRBJ2-1): GAGVSQSPRYKVTKRGQDVALRCDPISGHVSLYWYRQALGQGPEFLTYFNYEAQQDKSGLPNDRFSAERPEGSISTLTIQRTEQRDSAMYRCASSLNSGGEQFFGPGTRLTVL.

There are many counts of this clonotype. The chain couples TRBV25-1 to TRBJ2-5; tentative D call: TRBD2 (6 bases). Trimming shortened V by 2 bases and J by 3 bases, and 13 bases separated the two germline ends. Germline V gene sequence: CDR1 MGHDK, CDR2 SYGVNS. This CDR3 region has 15 residues. As DNA, the CDR3 is TGTGCCAGCAGTGAACGAGCGGGTGAAGAAGAGACCCAGTACTTC. Translating it yields CASSERAGEEETQYF.

This clonotype was seen a few times. The chain is built from TRBV24-1 and TRBJ2-7; tentative D call: TRBD2 (6 bases). From germline, CDR1 is KGHDR and CDR2 SFDVKD. The CDR3 is made up of 14 amino acids. V was shortened by 6 bases and J by 1 base, with 12 bases between the two germline ends. In DNA, the CDR3 is TGTGCCACCAGTCCGGCGGGGAGATCCTACGAGCAGTACTTC. Encoded protein: CATSPAGRSYEQYF.

This clonotype was seen just once. The gene calls are TRBV12-3 or TRBV12-4 and TRBJ2-7, with D perhaps given as TRBD1 or TRBD2 (5 bases each). The V gene lost 1 base and the J gene lost 5 bases, with 15 bases spanning the gap. The CDR3 runs 15 residues. The CDR3 sequence: CASSLVPRDLDEQYF. CDR3 nucleotides: TGTGCCAGCAGTTTAGTCCCCAGGGACCTGGACGAGCAGTACTTC.

V usage is TRBV15 and J usage is TRBJ2-1; D perhaps matches TRBD1 (5 bases). Germline assignment: CDR1 LNHNV and CDR2 YYDKDF (reference sequence). Trimming took 4 bases from V and 4 from J, leaving 11 bases between them. The CDR3 extends over 14 amino acids. The CDR3 protein is CATSNQGFYNEQFF. Here the CDR3 DNA reads TGTGCCACCAGCAACCAGGGCTTTTACAATGAGCAGTTCTTC. Filled out from reference TRBV15 and TRBJ2-1, the complete variable domain reads DAMVIQNPRYQVTQFGKPVTLSCSQTLNHNVMYWYQQKSSQAPKLLFHYYDKDFNNEADTPDNFQSRRPNTSFCFLDIRSPGLGDTAMYLCATSNQGFYNEQFFGPGTRLTVL.

The chain combines TRBV27 with TRBJ2-7; D possibly uses TRBD1 or TRBD2 (5 bases each). V was cut by 8 bases and J by 3 bases, with 14 bases left in between. Per germline, CDR1 MNHEY and CDR2 SMNVEV (reference sequence). CDR3 size: 13 residues. This CDR3 reads CASRSSGSYEQYV. The CDR3 DNA sequence: TGTGCCAGCCGCTCCTCAGGGAGCTACGAGCAGTACGTC.

This clonotype was counted only a few times. V and J are TRBV7-9 and TRBJ2-7; the D gene could be TRBD1 or TRBD2 (5 bases each). Germline-derived CDR1 and CDR2 are SEHNR and FQNEAQ (reference sequence). The CDR3 loop spans 15 amino acids. Trimming took 0 bases from V and 6 from J, leaving 15 bases between them. CDR3 residues: CASSLALRLGGEQYF. The CDR3 DNA reads as TGTGCCAGCAGCTTAGCCCTAAGGCTTGGGGGCGAGCAGTACTTC.

In this sample, this clonotype turned up a few times. The chain couples TRBV7-8 to TRBJ2-7; the match to TRBD2 covers 10 bases. J gave up 3 bases and V 3 bases, and 8 bases lay outside the gene matches. Germline CDR1 and CDR2: SGHVS and FQNEAQ. This CDR3 comprises 16 residues. The CDR3 protein is CASSLPSGRPIYEQYF. In nucleotides, the CDR3 is TGTGCCAGCAGCTTGCCTAGCGGGAGACCTATCTACGAGCAGTACTTC. The variable domain in full, completed from reference TRBV7-8 and TRBJ2-7, reads GAGVSQSPRYKVAKRGQDVALRCDPISGHVSLFWYQQALGQGPEFLTYFQNEAQLDKSGLPSDRFFAERPEGSVSTLKIQRTQQEDSAVYLCASSLPSGRPIYEQYFGPGTRLTVT.

The chain has TRBV4-2 and TRBJ2-1, with D maybe TRBD2 (7 bases). V lost 4 bases, J lost 6 bases, and 19 bases lay in between. The CDR3 runs to 16 residues. CDR1 is LGHNA, CDR2 YNFKEQ, per germline. The DNA for the CDR3 is TGTGCCAGCAGCCCGGACGGGACGCGGGGGCTCAATGAGCAGTTCTTC. It yields the protein CASSPDGTRGLNEQFF.

There are a few counts of this clonotype. This rearrangement joins TRBV5-1 to TRBJ1-1; D is unresolved. V lost 1 base to trimming and J lost 1 base, with 17 bases between them. Per germline, CDR1 SGHRS and CDR2 YFSETQ. This CDR3 is 17 amino acids long. DNA for the CDR3: TGCGCCAGCAGCTTGAATTTCGGGGTAAGCGGGAACACTGAAGCTTTCTTT. This translates into CASSLNFGVSGNTEAFF.

The rearrangement joins TRBV11-2 to TRBJ2-1; no firm D call. The CDR3 covers 14 residues. V lost 0 bases, J lost 4 bases, and 7 bases lay in between. Germline CDR1 SGHAT, CDR2 FQNNGV. The CDR3 here is CASSLEERYNEQFF. The CDR3, as DNA: TGTGCCAGCAGCTTAGAGGAACGGTACAATGAGCAGTTCTTC.

This chain joins TRBV12-3 or TRBV12-4 and TRBJ2-1, with 13 bases aligning to TRBD2. This CDR3 region has 19 residues. V trimming: 6 bases; J trimming: 0 bases; junction bases outside the gene matches: 11. The DNA of the CDR3 is TGTGCCAGCAGAAACAGACTAGCGGGAGGCGAAAACTCCTACAATGAGCAGTTCTTC. Amino acid sequence: CASRNRLAGGENSYNEQFF.

The gene calls are TRBV20-1 and TRBJ2-7; 7 positions agree with TRBD1. The CDR3 has 15 amino acids. Germline CDR1 is DFQATT and CDR2 is SNEGSKA (reference sequence). V shed 0 bases, J shed 0 bases, and the junction held 5 bases outside the gene matches. For the CDR3, the DNA is TGCAGTGCTAGAGATGGAGGACAGGTCTCCTACGAGCAGTACGTC. Translation: CSARDGGQVSYEQYV.

This clonotype has just a few counts. The rearrangement uses TRBV11-2 and TRBJ2-5; either TRBD1 or TRBD2 may supply D (5 bases each). This CDR3 comprises 11 residues. Germline V gene data show CDR1 as SGHAT and CDR2 as FQNNGV. V gave up 5 bases and J gave up 13 bases, with 14 bases separating them. The CDR3 nucleotides are TGTGCCAGCAGCCTCCGGGGCCCTTTGTACTTC. It codes for CASSLRGPLYF.

The rearrangement uses TRBV20-1 and TRBJ2-2; a weak D match, TRBD2 (7 bases). The V gene lost 6 bases and the J gene lost 5 bases, with 16 bases spanning the gap. This CDR3 region has 14 residues. Germline V gene lookup returns CDR1 DFQATT and CDR2 SNEGSKA (reference sequence). CDR3 in amino acids: CSAPGGGGTGELFF. The CDR3 DNA reads TGCAGTGCCCCCGGGGGAGGGGGAACCGGGGAGCTGTTTTTT.

The table lists this clonotype with a few counts. The genes are TRBV12-3 or TRBV12-4 and TRBJ2-3; 13 bases align to TRBD2. V shed 4 bases, J shed 1 base, and the junction held 8 bases outside the gene matches. This CDR3 spans 18 amino acids. CDR3 DNA: TGTGCCAGCAGTTCCACTAGCGGGAGGGCCGGGCGCACAGATACGCAGTATTTT. Residues: CASSSTSGRAGRTDTQYF.

Here the CDR3 reads CASSRRAGVDTQYF. The CDR3 nucleotides read TGTGCCAGCAGCCGCCGGGCGGGGGTAGATACGCAGTATTTT. This chain uses TRBV5-6 with TRBJ2-3, with 7 positions matching TRBD2. The germline V gene encodes CDR1 SGHDT and CDR2 YYEEEE. The V gene end was trimmed by 4 bases and the J gene end by 5 bases; junction bases not matched to a gene: 7. This CDR3 is 14 amino acids long.

CDR3 residues: CSASRRRLAKNNEQFF. CDR3 coding DNA: TGCAGTGCTAGTCGGAGACGACTAGCTAAAAACAATGAGCAGTTCTTC. The V call is TRBV20-1, the J call TRBJ2-1, with 7 bases that match TRBD2. The CDR3 runs to 16 residues. Germline trimming cut 3 bases from V and 5 bases from J; bases unmatched to any gene: 13. Germline CDR1 DFQATT, CDR2 SNEGSKA (reference sequence).

This clonotype appeared a few times. This chain joins TRBV28 and TRBJ2-5; D unclear. There are 14 residues in the CDR3. Trimming took off 6 bases at V and 5 bases at J, with 16 bases between the two ends. Germline lookup yields CDR1 MDHEN and CDR2 SYDVKM. CDR3 residues: CASSQLLFGETQYF. CDR3 DNA sequence: TGTGCCAGCAGCCAACTGCTCTTCGGGGAGACCCAGTACTTC.

This sequence joins TRBV20-1 and TRBJ2-5; no firm D call. The ends were cut back, 2 bases at V and 5 bases at J, with 9 bases in the middle. There are 12 residues in the CDR3. In germline, CDR1 is DFQATT, CDR2 SNEGSKA (reference sequence). CDR3 sequence: CSARRDGETQYF. The CDR3 region has the DNA TGCAGTGCTAGACGAGACGGGGAGACCCAGTACTTC.

This clonotype has a single count. The rearrangement links TRBV6-2 or TRBV6-3 to TRBJ2-2; perhaps TRBD2 as D (5 bases). The CDR3 spans 16 residues. Germline-derived CDR1 and CDR2 are MNHEY and SVGEGT. V lost 5 bases to trimming and J lost 3 bases, with 16 bases between them. This CDR3 is CASSVPPGSDTGELFF. CDR3 nucleotides: TGTGCCAGCAGTGTGCCCCCGGGTAGCGACACCGGGGAGCTGTTTTTT.

The chain recombines TRBV19 with TRBJ2-2; 8 positions match TRBD1. The length of the CDR3 is 16 residues. Germline trimming cut 5 bases from V and 5 bases from J; bases unmatched to any gene: 10. In germline, CDR1 is LNHDA, CDR2 SQIVND (reference sequence). The CDR3 here is CASSPWTGPGTGELFF. CDR3 DNA sequence: TGTGCCAGTAGTCCCTGGACAGGGCCGGGGACCGGGGAGCTGTTTTTT.

The J gene is TRBJ2-3, the V gene TRBV7-2; 11 positions agree with TRBD2. The germline V gene encodes CDR1 SGHTA and CDR2 FQGNSA. The CDR3 runs to 14 residues. The J segment lost 6 bases and the V segment lost 4 bases, leaving 3 bases of the junction unmatched. The CDR3 DNA sequence: TGTGCCAGCAGCTCGAGACTAGCGGGGGATACGCAGTATTTT. It translates to CASSSRLAGDTQYF.

CDR3 in amino acids: CASSLWEDLTDTQYF. The CDR3 DNA follows: TGCGCCAGCAGCTTGTGGGAGGACCTCACAGATACGCAGTATTTT. The V gene is TRBV5-1, the J gene TRBJ2-3, with D maybe TRBD2 (6 bases). CDR3 length: 15 amino acids. V shed 1 base and J shed 2 bases, with 11 bases lying between them. Germline V CDR1 and CDR2: SGHRS, YFSETQ.

This clonotype was picked up a small number of times. V gene TRBV29-1 combines with J gene TRBJ2-7; 9 bases map to TRBD1. V lost 4 bases, J lost 6 bases, and 7 bases stayed unmatched. CDR3 length: 13 residues. The germline V gene encodes CDR1 SQVTM and CDR2 ANQGSEA. The CDR3 sequence is CSVVGTGPGEQYF. Here the CDR3 DNA reads TGCAGCGTTGTTGGGACAGGGCCTGGCGAGCAGTACTTC.

This clonotype has only a few counts. The chain links TRBV19 to TRBJ2-2; TRBD1 is a possible D gene (6 bases). The V gene lost 4 bases and the J gene lost 8 bases, with 17 bases spanning the gap. Germline V gene sequence: CDR1 LNHDA, CDR2 SQIVND (reference sequence). The CDR3 runs 15 residues. The CDR3, as DNA: TGTGCCAGTAGTAGCTGGGACACCAAAACAGGGGAGCTGTTTTTT. Translating gives CASSSWDTKTGELFF.